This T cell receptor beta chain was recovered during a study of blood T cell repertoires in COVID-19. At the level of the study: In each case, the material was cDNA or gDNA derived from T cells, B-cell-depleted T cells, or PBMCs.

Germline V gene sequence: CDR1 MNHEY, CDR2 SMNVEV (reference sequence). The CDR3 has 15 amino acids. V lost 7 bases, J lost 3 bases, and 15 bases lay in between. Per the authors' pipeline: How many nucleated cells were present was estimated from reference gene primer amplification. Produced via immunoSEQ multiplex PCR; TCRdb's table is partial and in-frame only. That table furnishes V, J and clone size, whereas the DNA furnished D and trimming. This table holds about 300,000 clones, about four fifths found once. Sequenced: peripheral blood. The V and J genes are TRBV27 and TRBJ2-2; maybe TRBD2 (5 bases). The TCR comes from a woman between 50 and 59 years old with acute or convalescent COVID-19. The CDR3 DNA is TGTGCCAGCACTCCTGACTACCCGGACACCGGGGAGCTGTTTTTT. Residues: CASTPDYPDTGELFF.